The 21 T cell receptor beta chains below all came from one sample that was sequenced in a study of control samples from healthy donors and cancer patients. Produced via immunoSEQ multiplex PCR; TCRdb's table is partial and in-frame only. The table includes around 70,000 clones, 94% detected once. Sequenced sample: blood. All receptors come from a woman aged 25 to 39 in good health.

The chain joins TRBV12-3 or TRBV12-4 to TRBJ2-5, with D unclear. Trimming cost V 2 bases and J 2 bases, with 6 bases left between them. CDR3 length: 13 amino acids. CDR3 in DNA: TGTGCCAGCAGTTTATGGGAACAAGAGACCCAGTACTTC. Encoded protein: CASSLWEQETQYF.

The chain recombines TRBV9 with TRBJ2-4; 11 bases line up with TRBD1. This CDR3 comprises 15 residues. Germline trimming cut 3 bases from V and 8 bases from J; bases unmatched to any gene: 7. Germline V gives CDR1 SGDLS, CDR2 YYNGEE. The CDR3 reads CASSARTGGVDIQYF. CDR3 sequence (DNA): TGTGCCAGCAGCGCAAGGACAGGGGGCGTAGACATTCAGTACTTC.

The gene calls are TRBV4-1 and TRBJ2-2; D remains unclear. Germline V CDR1 and CDR2: MGHRA, YSYEKL. V lost 4 bases and J lost 4, with 7 bases in between. CDR3 length equals 13 residues. The CDR3 bases are TGCGCCAGCAGCCTGTCATCCACCGGGGAGCTGTTTTTT. Encoded protein: CASSLSSTGELFF.

The chain uses TRBV18 and TRBJ1-1; TRBD1 is a possible D gene (5 bases). The V gene's germline CDR1 is KGHSH and CDR2 LQKENI. The CDR3 spans 12 residues. Trimming removed 7 bases from V and 2 bases from J, with 8 bases in between. The CDR3 region is CASLQGNTEAFF. In nucleotides, the CDR3 is TGTGCCAGCTTGCAGGGAAACACTGAAGCTTTCTTT.

V gene TRBV7-6 combines with J gene TRBJ2-1; a possible D gene is TRBD1 (6 bases). Trimming took off 0 bases at V and 7 bases at J, with 13 bases between the two ends. The CDR3 length is 15 residues. CDR1 SGHVS and CDR2 FNYEAQ come from the germline V gene. In DNA form, the CDR3 reads TGTGCCAGCAGCTTAGCGCAGGGGAAAGGGAATGAGCAGTTCTTC. It translates to CASSLAQGKGNEQFF.

The chain employs TRBV28 and TRBJ1-6; D uncertain. The CDR3 has 13 amino acids. V was shortened by 4 bases and J by 6 bases, with 7 bases between the two germline ends. Looked up from germline, CDR1 is MDHEN and CDR2 is SYDVKM. CDR3 residues: CASSYHTNSPLHF. The CDR3 DNA reads as TGTGCCAGCAGTTACCATACTAATTCACCCCTCCACTTT.

V gene TRBV30 combines with J gene TRBJ1-5; possibly TRBD1 for D (5 bases). Trimming took 2 bases from V and 4 from J, leaving 12 bases between them. The CDR3 runs to 14 residues. Germline values: CDR1 GTSNPN, CDR2 SVGIG (reference sequence). CDR3 sequence (DNA): TGTGCCTGGAGTACAAACGGGGGTAATCAGCCCCAGCATTTT. Encoded protein: CAWSTNGGNQPQHF.

The genes are TRBV7-8 and TRBJ1-4, with D unclear. With 5 bases removed from V and 3 bases from J, the gap between germline ends came to 13 bases. This CDR3 is built from 15 residues. Germline V CDR1 and CDR2: SGHVS, FQNEAQ. CDR3 sequence (DNA): TGTGCCAGCAGCCCCAATAGCGGGGCTAATGAAAAACTGTTTTTT. It specifies CASSPNSGANEKLFF.

This chain joins TRBV5-1 and TRBJ2-1, with a tentative D call TRBD2 (7 bases). Germline V gene data show CDR1 as SGHRS and CDR2 as YFSETQ. Trimming removed 2 bases at V and 7 bases at J, with 16 bases between. The length of the CDR3 is 15 residues. Here the CDR3 reads CASSFTRGRGNEQFF. For the CDR3, the DNA is TGCGCCAGCAGCTTTACCCGGGGGCGGGGGAATGAGCAGTTCTTC. The complete variable domain, with remaining parts taken from reference TRBV5-1 and TRBJ2-1, reads KAGVTQTPRYLIKTRGQQVTLSCSPISGHRSVSWYQQTPGQGLQFLFEYFSETQRNKGNFPGRFSGRQFSNSRSEMNVSTLELGDSALYLCASSFTRGRGNEQFFGPGTRLTVL.

This sequence joins TRBV5-1 and TRBJ1-1; 9 bases are shared with TRBD1. CDR1 and CDR2 from the germline V gene are SGHRS and YFSETQ. This CDR3 region has 14 residues. Trimming at V came to 7 bases and at J to 1 base, leaving 5 bases not matched to a gene. The DNA for the CDR3 is TGCGCCAGCGTACAGGGGGCCGCGAACACTGAAGCTTTCTTT. This translates into CASVQGAANTEAFF.

In its sample, this clone was seen a few times. The chain has TRBV14 and TRBJ2-2; D ambiguous. This CDR3 region has 14 residues. Trimming cost V 3 bases and J 4 bases, with 9 bases left between them. Germline lookup yields CDR1 SGHDN and CDR2 FVKESK. The DNA of the CDR3 is TGTGCCAGCAGCCATGGGCAGTTCACCGGGGAGCTGTTTTTT. It specifies CASSHGQFTGELFF.

This chain joins TRBV28 and TRBJ2-5; TRBD2 might be the D (6 bases). This CDR3 has 13 residues. Germline V lookup: CDR1 MDHEN, CDR2 SYDVKM. Trimming removed 7 bases at V and 1 base at J, with 10 bases between. The CDR3, as DNA: TGTGCCAGCATTTCCGGGGGCCAAGAGACCCAGTACTTC. Translating gives CASISGGQETQYF.

The CDR3 protein is CAIMNPGGLTGELFF. CDR3 DNA: TGTGCCATCATGAATCCCGGCGGGTTAACCGGGGAGCTGTTTTTT. V and J are TRBV10-3 and TRBJ2-2; possibly TRBD2 for D (5 bases). This CDR3 spans 15 amino acids. The V gene's germline CDR1 is ENHRY and CDR2 SYGVKD. V lost 7 bases to trimming and J lost 5 bases, with 17 bases between them.

The chain carries TRBV30 and TRBJ2-3; D not resolved. The CDR3 is made up of 15 amino acids. Germline V gives CDR1 GTSNPN, CDR2 SVGIG (reference sequence). Trimming shortened V by 0 bases and J by 0 bases, and 10 bases separated the two germline ends. The DNA of the CDR3 is TGTGCCTGGAGTGTAAGGCTATACAGCACAGATACGCAGTATTTT. This translates into CAWSVRLYSTDTQYF.

DNA for the CDR3: TGTGCCAGCAGCTTACTCCCGACAGAGAGGTCTGAAGCTTTCTTT. It codes for CASSLLPTERSEAFF. The genes are TRBV7-3 and TRBJ1-1; TRBD1 might be the D (5 bases). Germline V gives CDR1 SGHTA, CDR2 FQGTGA. The CDR3 contains 15 residues. The ends were cut back, 2 bases at V and 6 bases at J, with 16 bases in the middle.

J is TRBJ1-1 and V is TRBV6-6; D may be TRBD1 (6 bases). In germline, CDR1 is MNHNY, CDR2 SVGAGI (reference sequence). The CDR3 totals 15 residues. V was clipped by 6 bases and J by 6 bases, with 20 bases between them. The CDR3, as DNA: TGTGCCAGCAGACCGACAGGCGCCACCTCTTCTGAAGCTTTCTTT. It encodes CASRPTGATSSEAFF.

The rearrangement links TRBV19 to TRBJ2-1, with D perhaps TRBD2 (6 bases). From germline, CDR1 is LNHDA and CDR2 SQIVND (reference sequence). The CDR3 length is 15 residues. V lost 8 bases and J lost 1, with 15 bases in between. The CDR3 spells CASLRLDGSYNEQFF. As DNA, the CDR3 is TGTGCCAGTCTCCGACTAGACGGATCCTACAATGAGCAGTTCTTC.

This chain joins TRBV18 and TRBJ2-1; a weak D match, TRBD2 (6 bases). The CDR3 spans 12 residues. The V gene's germline CDR1 is KGHSH and CDR2 LQKENI. The ends were cut back, 3 bases at V and 7 bases at J, with 7 bases in the middle. The CDR3 nucleotides read TGTGCCAGCTCACCCGGAGGGAATGAGCAGTTCTTC. It is translated as CASSPGGNEQFF.

The chain couples TRBV7-9 to TRBJ2-2; TRBD2 is a possible D gene (6 bases). The CDR3 contains 14 residues. V lost 8 bases and J lost 4, with 14 bases in between. CDR1 and CDR2 from the germline V gene are SEHNR and FQNEAQ (reference sequence). CDR3 residues: CASPPAGSTGELFF. In DNA form, the CDR3 reads TGTGCCAGCCCCCCGGCGGGGAGCACCGGGGAGCTGTTTTTT.

This rearrangement joins TRBV7-3 to TRBJ2-2, with 9 nucleotides matching TRBD2. After removal of 5 bases from V and 4 bases from J, the junction contained 8 bases not matched to a gene. The CDR3 has 16 amino acids. CDR1 SGHTA and CDR2 FQGTGA come from the germline V gene. The DNA of the CDR3 is TGTGCCAGCAGCCCCCGGACTAGCGTGGGCACCGGGGAGCTGTTTTTT. Translated, it gives CASSPRTSVGTGELFF.

This clone was counted once. The chain joins TRBV30 to TRBJ1-1; D not certain. Trimming cost V 1 base and J 4 bases, with 10 bases left between them. The CDR3 totals 13 residues. Per the germline V gene, CDR1 is GTSNPN and CDR2 is SVGIG (reference sequence). The CDR3 DNA sequence: TGTGCCTGGAGTGCCACGAGGAGCACTGAAGCTTTCTTT. Translation gives CAWSATRSTEAFF.